This T cell receptor beta chain was documented in a study of cytomegalovirus exposure and HLA in healthy donors. About this clone itself: As yet, its antigen is unknown.

The PCR employed 60 Vbeta primers together with 13 Jbeta primers. The assay was immunoSEQ multiplex PCR, and TCRdb's table has in-frame clones only and misses some. The sample holds 90,000 to 130,000 clones, 76% seen once. General study points: Analysis performed later found 15,000 or so TCR beta sequences associated with HLA alleles at 0.05 false discovery rate. From TCR beta sequences, most subjects' HLA-A and HLA-B alleles were reportedly predicted accurately.

What was sequenced was PBMCs. This receptor was identified in a man aged 25 to 40 in good health and CMV-seropositive.

The DNA for the CDR3 is TGTGCCACCGGCATGGGCAGGGGATACACTGAAGCTTTCTTT. This gives the protein CATGMGRGYTEAFF. V usage is TRBV28 and J usage is TRBJ1-1; D perhaps matches TRBD1 (6 bases). Trimming left V 10 bases short and J 3 bases short, with 18 bases between. This CDR3 region has 14 residues. Germline loops: CDR1 MDHEN, CDR2 SYDVKM.